The 7 T cell receptor beta chains in this list originate from one sample, sequenced in a study of cytomegalovirus exposure and HLA in healthy donors. The PCR employed 60 Vbeta primers together with 13 Jbeta primers. Sequencing was performed with immunoSEQ multiplex PCR; in TCRdb, only in-frame clones are kept and a portion is missing. The table has 310,000 or so clones, about 90% seen once. Input material: PBMCs. The receptors stem from a young woman in good health and CMV-seronegative.

CDR3 in DNA: TGCGCCAGCAGCTTAACCGGGACAGGGGGCTTTTTAAGCTCCTACGAGCAGTACTTC. Translated: CASSLTGTGGFLSSYEQYF. The chain joins TRBV5-1 to TRBJ2-7; TRBD1 aligns across 12 bases. The trim removed 2 bases at V and 0 bases at J, leaving 12 bases unmatched. Germline-derived CDR1 and CDR2 are SGHRS and YFSETQ. The CDR3 extends over 19 amino acids. Complete variable domain (other parts from reference TRBV5-1 and TRBJ2-7): KAGVTQTPRYLIKTRGQQVTLSCSPISGHRSVSWYQQTPGQGLQFLFEYFSETQRNKGNFPGRFSGRQFSNSRSEMNVSTLELGDSALYLCASSLTGTGGFLSSYEQYFGPGTRLTVT.

The V and J genes are TRBV29-1 and TRBJ2-1; 10 nucleotides agree with TRBD1. The CDR3 consists of 13 residues. V was clipped by 7 bases and J by 8 bases; unmatched bases: 8. The germline CDR1 and CDR2 sequences are SQVTM and ANQGSEA. The CDR3 sequence: CSGETGGWDEQFF. The CDR3, as DNA: TGCAGCGGGGAGACAGGGGGCTGGGATGAGCAGTTCTTC.

The genes are TRBV6-1 and TRBJ2-3, with TRBD1 matching over 7 bases. With 5 bases clipped from V and 8 bases from J, the junction kept 10 bases outside the gene matches. The CDR3 has 14 residues. The germline gives CDR1 MNHNS, CDR2 SASEGT. The CDR3 nucleotides are TGTGCCAGCAGTCCTAAAGCACAGGGGAGTACGCAGTATTTT. Its translation: CASSPKAQGSTQYF.

The chain is built from TRBV19 and TRBJ1-4; D not certain. The V gene's germline CDR1 is LNHDA and CDR2 SQIVND (reference sequence). The CDR3 totals 14 residues. V lost 7 bases to trimming and J lost 5 bases, with 14 bases between them. CDR3 amino acids: CASKGAQANEKLFF. The CDR3 nucleotides are TGTGCCAGTAAGGGAGCACAAGCCAATGAAAAACTGTTTTTT.

The genes are TRBV18 and TRBJ2-3; 7 nucleotides align to TRBD1. The trim removed 1 base at V and 1 base at J, leaving 5 bases unmatched. CDR3 size: 16 residues. In germline, CDR1 is KGHSH, CDR2 LQKENI. The CDR3 coding sequence is TGTGCCAGCTCACCACTATTTCAGGGGGGCACAGATACGCAGTATTTT. As protein: CASSPLFQGGTDTQYF. The variable domain in full, with the rest retrieved from reference TRBV18 and TRBJ2-3, is NAGVMQNPRHLVRRRGQEARLRCSPMKGHSHVYWYRQLPEEGLKFMVYLQKENIIDESGMPKERFSAEFPKEGPSILRIQQVVRGDSAAYFCASSPLFQGGTDTQYFGPGTRLTVL.

The J gene is TRBJ2-2, the V gene TRBV4-1, with 9 bases identical to TRBD1. V was clipped by 2 bases and J by 0 bases; unmatched bases: 7. Germline V CDR1 and CDR2: MGHRA, YSYEKL. CDR3 length: 18 amino acids. CDR3 DNA sequence: TGCGCCAGCAGCCAAAAGGGACAGGGACCCCCGAACACCGGGGAGCTGTTTTTT. Amino acids: CASSQKGQGPPNTGELFF.

Remarks on this clone: Compared with germline, one end of the junction differs, possibly owing to a read error. This chain joins TRBV7-9 and TRBJ1-2; possible D gene TRBD1, 5 bases. Per germline, CDR1 SEHNR and CDR2 FQNEAQ (reference sequence). The CDR3 contains 12 residues. CDR3 DNA: TGTGCCAGCAGCTTAGGGGACTCAGGAGAAAGCTTC. It translates to CASSLGDSGESF.